This T cell receptor (beta chain) was documented in a study of early T cells in non-severe SARS-CoV-2 infection. From germline, CDR1 is LGHNA and CDR2 YSLEER. CDR3 length: 14 amino acids. Trimming shortened V by 4 bases and J by 3 bases, and 13 bases separated the two germline ends. TCRdb re-called the 5' RACE reads through MiXCR, storing one row per CDR3 protein. The sample contains around 60,000 distinct CDR3 sequences, roughly 13% of which appear only once. Sequencing used whole blood. The gene calls are TRBV4-3 and TRBJ2-7; D is tentatively TRBD1 or TRBD2 (5 bases each). The clonotype comes from an adult who was a healthcare worker with PCR-confirmed SARS-CoV-2 infection or an uninfected control (not recorded which). CDR3 residues: CASSRKRGDYEQYF. The CDR3, as DNA: TGCGCCAGCAGCCGCAAAAGGGGAGACTACGAGCAGTACTTC.